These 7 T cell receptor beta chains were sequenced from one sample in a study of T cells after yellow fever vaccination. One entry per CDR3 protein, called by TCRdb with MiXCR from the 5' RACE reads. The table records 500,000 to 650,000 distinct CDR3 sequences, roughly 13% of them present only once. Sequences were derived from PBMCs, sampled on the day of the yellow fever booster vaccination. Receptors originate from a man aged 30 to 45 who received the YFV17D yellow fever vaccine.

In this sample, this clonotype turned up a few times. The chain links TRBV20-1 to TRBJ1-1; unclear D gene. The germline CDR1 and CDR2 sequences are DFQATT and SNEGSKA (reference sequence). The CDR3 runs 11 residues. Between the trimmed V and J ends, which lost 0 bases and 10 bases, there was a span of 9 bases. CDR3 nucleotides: TGCAGTGCTAGAGAGGCGGGAGGAGCTTTCTTT. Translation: CSAREAGGAFF.

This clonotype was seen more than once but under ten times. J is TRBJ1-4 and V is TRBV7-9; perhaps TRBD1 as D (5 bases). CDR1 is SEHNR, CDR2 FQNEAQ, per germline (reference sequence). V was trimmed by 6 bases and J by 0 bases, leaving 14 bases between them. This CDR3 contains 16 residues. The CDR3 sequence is CASRPAGIATNEKLFF. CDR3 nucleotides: TGTGCCAGCAGACCTGCAGGGATCGCAACTAATGAAAAACTGTTTTTT.

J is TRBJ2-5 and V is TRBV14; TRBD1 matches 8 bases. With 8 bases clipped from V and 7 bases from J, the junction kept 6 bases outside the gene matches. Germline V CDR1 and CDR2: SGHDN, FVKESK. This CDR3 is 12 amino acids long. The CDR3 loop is CASSGQGVTQYF. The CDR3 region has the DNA TGTGCCAGCTCTGGACAGGGTGTGACCCAGTACTTC.

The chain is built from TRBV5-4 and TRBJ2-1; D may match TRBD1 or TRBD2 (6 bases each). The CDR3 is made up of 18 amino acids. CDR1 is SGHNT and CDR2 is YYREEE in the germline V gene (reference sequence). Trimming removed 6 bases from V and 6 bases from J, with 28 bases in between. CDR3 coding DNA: TGTGCCAGCATCAAGGGGGGAGTAGCTCCTAAGGGGAGCAATGAGCAGTTCTTC. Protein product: CASIKGGVAPKGSNEQFF.

The CDR3, as DNA: TGTGCCAGCAGCTCCGGACTAGCGGGAGTATTAGATACGCAGTATTTT. Encoded protein: CASSSGLAGVLDTQYF. The chain has TRBV7-9 and TRBJ2-3; 13 bases are shared with TRBD2. CDR1 and CDR2 from the germline V gene are SEHNR and FQNEAQ (reference sequence). J lost 5 bases, V lost 4 bases, and 6 bases had no gene match. This CDR3 contains 16 residues.

CDR3 amino acids: CASSLTSLSHNEQFF. The CDR3 DNA is TGTGCCAGCAGCTTGACTAGTTTGTCTCACAATGAGCAGTTCTTC. The V and J genes are TRBV5-5 and TRBJ2-1; TRBD2 is a possible D gene (5 bases). Germline V gene data show CDR1 as SGHKS and CDR2 as YYEKEE (reference sequence). The CDR3 loop spans 15 amino acids. Deletions cut 1 base from V and 5 bases from J, with 13 bases between. The whole variable domain, remainder taken from reference TRBV5-5 and TRBJ2-1, is DAGVTQSPTHLIKTRGQQVTLRCSPISGHKSVSWYQQVLGQGPQFIFQYYEKEERGRGNFPDRFSARQFPNYSSELNVNALLLGDSALYLCASSLTSLSHNEQFFGPGTRLTVL.

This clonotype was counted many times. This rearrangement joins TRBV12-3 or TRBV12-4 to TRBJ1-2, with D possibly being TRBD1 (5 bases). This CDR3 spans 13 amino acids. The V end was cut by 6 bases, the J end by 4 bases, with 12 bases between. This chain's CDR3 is CASRPEGIYGYTF. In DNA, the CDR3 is TGTGCCAGCAGACCAGAGGGGATCTATGGCTACACCTTC.